What follows are 14 T cell receptor beta chains derived from one specimen sequenced in a study of CD8+ T cells in alopecia areata. Reverse transcription of extracted RNA yielded cDNA, which provided the sequencing template. Data came from immunoSEQ multiplex PCR; TCRdb stores just in-frame clones and leaves some out. Of about 180,000 clones in the sample, around 49% are singletons; the top ten hold roughly 9.1%. Treatment: oral pan-JAK inhibitor, 5-10 mg twice daily. The specimen comprised CD8+ T cells sorted from blood, sampled at roughly week 53, from a patient treated with tofacitinib. These receptor sequences come from a human donor with alopecia areata.

This chain joins TRBV15 and TRBJ2-2, with D unclear. This CDR3 has 12 amino acids. CDR1 is LNHNV, CDR2 YYDKDF, per germline (reference sequence). Between the trimmed V and J ends, which lost 1 base and 7 bases, there was a span of 4 bases. The CDR3 spells CATSRGSGELFF. DNA of the CDR3: TGTGCCACCAGCAGAGGCAGCGGGGAGCTGTTTTTT.

J is TRBJ2-7 and V is TRBV6-5; TRBD1 matches 8 bases. Germline V lookup: CDR1 MNHEY, CDR2 SVGAGI. The CDR3 has 15 residues. Losses at the gene ends were 7 bases for V and 3 bases for J; bases not matched to a gene: 11. CDR3 protein: CASTPDRANYYEQYF. Written as DNA, the CDR3 is TGTGCCAGCACCCCGGACAGGGCGAACTACTACGAGCAGTACTTC.

The V and J genes are TRBV11-2 and TRBJ1-5; D gene unclear. V lost 0 bases, J lost 7 bases, and 13 bases lay in between. The CDR3 length is 15 residues. The germline gives CDR1 SGHAT, CDR2 FQNNGV. This chain's CDR3 is CASSLDLSEGQPQHF. DNA for the CDR3: TGTGCCAGCAGCTTAGATTTGAGTGAAGGGCAGCCCCAGCATTTT.

This chain joins TRBV19 and TRBJ2-6; D may be TRBD1 (6 bases). Trimming pared 6 bases from V and 4 bases from J, leaving 10 bases between. The CDR3 spans 14 residues. Germline CDR1 LNHDA, CDR2 SQIVND (reference sequence). The CDR3 DNA sequence: TGTGCCAGTAGAAACAGGGACGGGGCCAACGTCCTGACTTTC. This translates into CASRNRDGANVLTF.

This chain uses TRBV2 with TRBJ1-4, with no clear D. The germline V gene encodes CDR1 SNHLY and CDR2 FYNNEI. The CDR3 length is 13 residues. With 2 bases removed from V and 3 bases from J, the gap between germline ends came to 4 bases. The DNA for the CDR3 is TGTGCCAGCAGTGAACACTCTAATGAAAAACTGTTTTTT. As protein: CASSEHSNEKLFF.

This clone was seen just once. At one end the junction does not follow the germline gene, possibly because of a read error. Other DNA sequences in the sample encode the same CDR3. V and J are TRBV29-1 and TRBJ2-7; a possible D gene is TRBD1 (5 bases). CDR1 and CDR2 from the germline V gene are SQVTM and ANQGSEA. This CDR3 has 15 amino acids. The CDR3 nucleotides are TGCAGCGTGGAAGGTCTGAACAGGTGGTTCTACGAGCAGTACTTC. Protein product: CSVEGLNRWFYEQYF.

This chain connects TRBV7-6 to TRBJ2-2; D is undetermined. The germline gives CDR1 SGHVS, CDR2 FNYEAQ. The CDR3 is made up of 13 amino acids. V was cut by 6 bases and J by 5 bases, with 10 bases left in between. CDR3 sequence (DNA): TGTGCCAGCAGTCGTGACTTTACCGGGGAGCTGTTTTTT. Its protein is CASSRDFTGELFF. The variable domain in full, with the rest retrieved from reference TRBV7-6 and TRBJ2-2, is GAGVSQSPRYKVTKRGQDVALRCDPISGHVSLYWYRQALGQGPEFLTYFNYEAQQDKSGLPNDRFSAERPEGSISTLTIQRTEQRDSAMYRCASSRDFTGELFFGEGSRLTVL.

In this sample, this clone turned up a few times. This CDR3 is also generated by other DNA sequences in the sample. Here the CDR3 DNA reads TGCGCCAGCAGCTTGACAGGTTTGAACACTGAAGCTTTCTTT. Translating it yields CASSLTGLNTEAFF. The rearrangement links TRBV5-1 to TRBJ1-1, with a tentative D call TRBD1 (5 bases). The CDR3 totals 14 residues. Trimming removed 1 base at V and 0 bases at J, with 7 bases between. Germline lookup yields CDR1 SGHRS and CDR2 YFSETQ.

V gene TRBV7-2 combines with J gene TRBJ1-3; D is unresolved. Germline values: CDR1 SGHTA, CDR2 FQGNSA. This CDR3 contains 16 residues. The V gene lost 5 bases and the J gene lost 0 bases, with 14 bases spanning the gap. The CDR3: CASSRGVSASGNTIYF. The CDR3 DNA follows: TGTGCCAGCAGCAGAGGAGTGTCCGCCTCTGGAAACACCATATATTTT.

J is TRBJ2-5 and V is TRBV9; D gene uncertain. Germline lookup yields CDR1 SGDLS and CDR2 YYNGEE. This CDR3 region has 14 residues. Trimming took off 0 bases at V and 5 bases at J, with 11 bases between the two ends. The CDR3 here is CASSVASSSETQYF. The CDR3, as DNA: TGTGCCAGCAGCGTAGCTTCTTCCTCCGAGACCCAGTACTTC.

The V gene is TRBV29-1, the J gene TRBJ1-2; D remains unclear. Germline V gene lookup returns CDR1 SQVTM and CDR2 ANQGSEA. With 4 bases removed from V and 8 bases from J, the gap between germline ends came to 20 bases. CDR3 size: 14 residues. Here the CDR3 DNA reads TGCAGCGTTGTGCGGGTATTGGGTTCTGGAGGCTACACCTTC. This translates into CSVVRVLGSGGYTF. Filled out from reference TRBV29-1 and TRBJ1-2, the complete variable domain reads SAVISQKPSRDICQRGTSLTIQCQVDSQVTMMFWYRQQPGQSLTLIATANQGSEATYESGFVIDKFPISRPNLTFSTLTVSNMSPEDSSIYLCSVVRVLGSGGYTFGSGTRLTVV.

The rearrangement joins TRBV7-2 to TRBJ1-2; TRBD1 is a possible D gene (5 bases). The germline CDR1 and CDR2 sequences are SGHTA and FQGNSA. CDR3 length: 16 amino acids. Trimming stripped 5 bases from V and 0 bases from J, with 16 bases between. This CDR3 is CASSPGRSRTNYGYTF. The CDR3 nucleotides are TGTGCCAGCAGCCCGGGACGGAGTAGGACTAACTATGGCTACACCTTC.

The CDR3 DNA reads as TGCGCCAGCAGGGGGGACGGTGCGTATGGCTACACCTTC. This encodes CASRGDGAYGYTF. V usage is TRBV5-1 and J usage is TRBJ1-2; D possibly corresponds to TRBD1 (5 bases). Germline V gives CDR1 SGHRS, CDR2 YFSETQ. Trimming took off 5 bases at V and 5 bases at J, with 13 bases between the two ends. The CDR3 loop spans 13 amino acids.

This rearrangement joins TRBV6-5 to TRBJ1-3, with D tentatively TRBD1 (5 bases). This CDR3 spans 16 amino acids. Germline V gene lookup returns CDR1 MNHEY and CDR2 SVGAGI. Trimming took 0 bases from V and 0 from J, leaving 9 bases between them. The CDR3 region has the DNA TGTGCCAGCAGTTACTCTTGGGGGGACTCTGGAAACACCATATATTTT. This codes for CASSYSWGDSGNTIYF.